This TCR beta chain was sequenced for a study of T cell responses to AZD1222 COVID-19 vaccine. Whole-study findings and limits: Most donors were white British, females outnumbered males, and clonal diversity was possibly underestimated.

Losses at the gene ends were 3 bases for V and 7 bases for J; bases not matched to a gene: 6. From germline, CDR1 is SEHNR and CDR2 FQNEAQ (reference sequence). CDR3 size: 14 residues. Method: immunoSEQ multiplex PCR; TCRdb's copy keeps in-frame clones and lacks some. The sample consists of some 160,000 clones, 87% of them appearing once. Remarks on this clone: What it binds is unknown.

This chain joins TRBV7-9 and TRBJ2-3; 8 bases match TRBD2. The sequence was obtained from an adult who received the AZD1222 COVID-19 vaccine. The source was peripheral blood, collected 28 days after the second AZD1222 dose. The CDR3 DNA follows: TGTGCCAGCAGCTTCGGGGGGGGCAGAAATACGCAGTATTTT. This translates into CASSFGGGRNTQYF.